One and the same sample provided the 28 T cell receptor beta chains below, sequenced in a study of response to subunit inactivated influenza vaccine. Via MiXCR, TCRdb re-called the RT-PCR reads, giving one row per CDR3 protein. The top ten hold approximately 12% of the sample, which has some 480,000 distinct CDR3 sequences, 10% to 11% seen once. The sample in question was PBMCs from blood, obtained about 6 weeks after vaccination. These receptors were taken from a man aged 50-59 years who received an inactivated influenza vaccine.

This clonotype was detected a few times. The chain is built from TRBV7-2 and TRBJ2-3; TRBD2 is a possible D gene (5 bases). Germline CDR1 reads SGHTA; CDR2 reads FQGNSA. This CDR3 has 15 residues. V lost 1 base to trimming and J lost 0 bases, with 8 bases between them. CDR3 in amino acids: CASSLVGASTDTQYF. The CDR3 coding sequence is TGTGCCAGCAGCTTAGTGGGAGCCAGCACAGATACGCAGTATTTT.

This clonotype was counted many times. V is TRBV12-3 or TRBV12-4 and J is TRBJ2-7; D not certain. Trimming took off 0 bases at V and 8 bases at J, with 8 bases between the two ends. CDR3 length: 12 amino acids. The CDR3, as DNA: TGTGCCAGCAGTTTAGCTGGGCCCAAGCAGTACTTC. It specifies CASSLAGPKQYF.

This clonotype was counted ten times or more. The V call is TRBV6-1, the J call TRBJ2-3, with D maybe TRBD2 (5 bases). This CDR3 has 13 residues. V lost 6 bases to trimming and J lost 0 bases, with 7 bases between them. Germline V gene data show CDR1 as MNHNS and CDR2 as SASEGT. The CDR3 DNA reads TGTGCCAGCAGAGCGGCAAGCACAGATACGCAGTATTTT. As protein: CASRAASTDTQYF.

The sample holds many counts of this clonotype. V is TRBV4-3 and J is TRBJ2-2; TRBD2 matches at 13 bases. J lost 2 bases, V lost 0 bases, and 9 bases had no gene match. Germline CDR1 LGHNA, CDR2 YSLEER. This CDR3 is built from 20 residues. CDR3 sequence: CASSQDGLAGVSGNTGELFF. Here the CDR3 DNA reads TGCGCCAGCAGCCAAGACGGACTAGCGGGGGTCTCCGGAAACACCGGGGAGCTGTTTTTT.

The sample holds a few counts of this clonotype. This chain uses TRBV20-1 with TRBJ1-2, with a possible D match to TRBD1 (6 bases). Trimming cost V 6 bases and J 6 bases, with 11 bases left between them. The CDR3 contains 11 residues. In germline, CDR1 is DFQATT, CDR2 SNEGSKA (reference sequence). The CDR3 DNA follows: TGCAGTGCGAGGGAGGGGGATGGCTACACCTTC. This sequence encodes CSAREGDGYTF.

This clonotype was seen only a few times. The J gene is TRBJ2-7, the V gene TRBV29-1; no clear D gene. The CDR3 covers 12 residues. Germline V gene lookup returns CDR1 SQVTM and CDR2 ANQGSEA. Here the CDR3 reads CSAKGQSYEQYF. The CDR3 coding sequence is TGCAGTGCGAAGGGTCAGTCCTACGAGCAGTACTTC.

CDR3 in DNA: TGTGCCAGCAGCCAAGATAAGGGACTAGTCTACAATGAGCAGTTCTTC. Translated: CASSQDKGLVYNEQFF. The chain uses TRBV14 and TRBJ2-1; TRBD2 aligns across 8 bases. The junction had 4 bases not matched to a gene; V was cut back by 0 bases and J by 3 bases. The CDR3 spans 16 residues. Germline CDR1 is SGHDN and CDR2 is FVKESK.

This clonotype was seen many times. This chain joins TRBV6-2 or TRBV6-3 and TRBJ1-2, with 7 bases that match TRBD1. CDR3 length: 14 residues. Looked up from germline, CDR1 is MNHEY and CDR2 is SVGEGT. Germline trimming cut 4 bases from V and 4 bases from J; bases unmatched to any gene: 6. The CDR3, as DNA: TGTGCCAGCAGTTGGGGACAGTCGGGCTATGGCTACACCTTC. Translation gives CASSWGQSGYGYTF.

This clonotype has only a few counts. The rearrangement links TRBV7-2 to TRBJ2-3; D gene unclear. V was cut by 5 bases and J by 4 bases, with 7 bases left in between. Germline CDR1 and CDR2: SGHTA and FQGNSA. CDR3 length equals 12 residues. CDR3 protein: CASSPNADTQYF. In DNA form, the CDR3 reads TGTGCCAGCAGCCCCAACGCAGATACGCAGTATTTT.

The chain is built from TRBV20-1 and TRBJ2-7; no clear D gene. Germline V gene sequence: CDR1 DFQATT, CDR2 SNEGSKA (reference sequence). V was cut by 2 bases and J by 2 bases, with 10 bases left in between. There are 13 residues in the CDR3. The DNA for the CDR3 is TGCAGTGCTAGATCGCCGCCGACCTACGAGCAGTACTTC. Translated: CSARSPPTYEQYF.

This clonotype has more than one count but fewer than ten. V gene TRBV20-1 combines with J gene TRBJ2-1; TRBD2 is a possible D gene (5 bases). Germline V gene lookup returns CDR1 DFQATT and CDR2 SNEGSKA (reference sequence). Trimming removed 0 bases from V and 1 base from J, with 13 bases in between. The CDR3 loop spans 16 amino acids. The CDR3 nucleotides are TGCAGTGCTAGAGATCGACGGGATTCATCCTACAATGAGCAGTTCTTC. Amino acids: CSARDRRDSSYNEQFF.

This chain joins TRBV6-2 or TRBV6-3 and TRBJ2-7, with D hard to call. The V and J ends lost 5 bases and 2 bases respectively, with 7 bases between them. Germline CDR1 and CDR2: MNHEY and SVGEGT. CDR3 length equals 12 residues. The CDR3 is CASSKLTYEQYF. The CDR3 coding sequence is TGTGCCAGCAGTAAGCTGACCTACGAGCAGTACTTC.

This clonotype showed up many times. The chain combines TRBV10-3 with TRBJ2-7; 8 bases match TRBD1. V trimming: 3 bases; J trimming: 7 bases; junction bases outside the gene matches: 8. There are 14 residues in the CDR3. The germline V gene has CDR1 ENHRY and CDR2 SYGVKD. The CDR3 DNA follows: TGTGCCATCAGTGAAGACCAGGGGGCTGGTGAGCAGTACTTC. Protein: CAISEDQGAGEQYF.

CDR3 in DNA: TGTGCCAGCAGCCAAAGACAGGGCTACACCGGGGAGCTGTTTTTT. It encodes CASSQRQGYTGELFF. The chain joins TRBV11-2 to TRBJ2-2; 7 nucleotides line up with TRBD1. The CDR3 loop spans 15 amino acids. With V trimmed by 5 bases and J by 3 bases, 6 bases remained unmatched. Looked up from germline, CDR1 is SGHAT and CDR2 is FQNNGV.

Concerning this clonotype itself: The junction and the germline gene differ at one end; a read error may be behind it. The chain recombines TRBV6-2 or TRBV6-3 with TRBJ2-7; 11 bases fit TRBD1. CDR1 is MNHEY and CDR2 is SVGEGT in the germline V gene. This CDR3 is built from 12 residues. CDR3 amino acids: CASSAGQGDPDF. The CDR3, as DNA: TGTGCCAGCAGTGCGGGACAGGGGGACCCCGACTTC.

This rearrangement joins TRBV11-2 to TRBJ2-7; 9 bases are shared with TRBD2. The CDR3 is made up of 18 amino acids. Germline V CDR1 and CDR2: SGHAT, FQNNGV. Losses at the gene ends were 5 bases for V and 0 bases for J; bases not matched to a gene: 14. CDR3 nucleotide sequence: TGTGCCAGCAGCCCCCGAGGTAGCGGGAGTGGCCCCTCCTACGAGCAGTACTTC. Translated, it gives CASSPRGSGSGPSYEQYF.

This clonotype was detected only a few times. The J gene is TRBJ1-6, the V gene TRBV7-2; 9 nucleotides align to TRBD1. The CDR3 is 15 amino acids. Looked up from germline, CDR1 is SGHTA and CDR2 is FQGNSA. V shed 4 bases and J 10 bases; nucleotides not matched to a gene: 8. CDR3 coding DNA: TGTGCCAGCAGCTACAAGACAGGGGGGAGCTCACCCCTCCACTTT. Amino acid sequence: CASSYKTGGSSPLHF.

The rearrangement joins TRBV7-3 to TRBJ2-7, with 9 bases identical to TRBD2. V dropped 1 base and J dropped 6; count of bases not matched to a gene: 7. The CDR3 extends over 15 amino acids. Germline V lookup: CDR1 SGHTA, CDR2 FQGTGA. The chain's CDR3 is CASSLNAGGRSEQYF. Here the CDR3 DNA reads TGTGCCAGCAGCTTAAATGCGGGGGGGAGGAGCGAGCAGTACTTC.

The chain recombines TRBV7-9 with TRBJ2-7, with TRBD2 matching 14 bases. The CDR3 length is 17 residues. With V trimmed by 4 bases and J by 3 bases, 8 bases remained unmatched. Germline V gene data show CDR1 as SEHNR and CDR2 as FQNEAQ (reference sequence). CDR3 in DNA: TGTGCCAGCAGCTCTCGTCCCGGGACTAGCGGGAGCTACGAGCAGTACTTC. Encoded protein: CASSSRPGTSGSYEQYF.

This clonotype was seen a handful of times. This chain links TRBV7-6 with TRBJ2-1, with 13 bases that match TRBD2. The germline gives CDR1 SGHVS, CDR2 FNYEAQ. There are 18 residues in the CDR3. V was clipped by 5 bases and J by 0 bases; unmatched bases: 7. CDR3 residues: CASSPKTSGRPSYNEQFF. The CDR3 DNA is TGTGCCAGCAGCCCAAAGACTAGCGGGAGGCCCTCCTACAATGAGCAGTTCTTC.

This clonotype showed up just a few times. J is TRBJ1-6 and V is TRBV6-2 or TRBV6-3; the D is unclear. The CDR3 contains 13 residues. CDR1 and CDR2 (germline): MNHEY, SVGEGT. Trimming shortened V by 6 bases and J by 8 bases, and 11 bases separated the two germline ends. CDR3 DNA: TGTGCCAGCAGGGACGCCCGAGATTCACCCCTCCACTTT. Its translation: CASRDARDSPLHF.

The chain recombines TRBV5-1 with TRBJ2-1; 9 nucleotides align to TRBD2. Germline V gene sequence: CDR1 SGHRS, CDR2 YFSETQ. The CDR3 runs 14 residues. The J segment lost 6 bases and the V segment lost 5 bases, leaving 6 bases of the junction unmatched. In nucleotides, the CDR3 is TGCGCCAGCAGAAAGCGGGGGGAGAGCAATGAGCAGTTCTTC. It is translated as CASRKRGESNEQFF.

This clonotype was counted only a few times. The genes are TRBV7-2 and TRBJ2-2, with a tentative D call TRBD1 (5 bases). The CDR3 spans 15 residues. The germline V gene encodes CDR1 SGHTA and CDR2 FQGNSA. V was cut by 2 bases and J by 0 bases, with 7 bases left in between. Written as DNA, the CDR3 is TGTGCCAGCAGCTTAATAGGGGCGAACACCGGGGAGCTGTTTTTT. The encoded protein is CASSLIGANTGELFF.

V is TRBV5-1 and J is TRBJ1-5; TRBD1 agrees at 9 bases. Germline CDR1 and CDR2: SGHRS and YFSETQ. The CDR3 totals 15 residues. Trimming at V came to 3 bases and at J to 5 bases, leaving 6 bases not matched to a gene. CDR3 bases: TGCGCCAGCAGCTGGGGACAGGGAAAAGATCAGCCCCAGCATTTT. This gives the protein CASSWGQGKDQPQHF.

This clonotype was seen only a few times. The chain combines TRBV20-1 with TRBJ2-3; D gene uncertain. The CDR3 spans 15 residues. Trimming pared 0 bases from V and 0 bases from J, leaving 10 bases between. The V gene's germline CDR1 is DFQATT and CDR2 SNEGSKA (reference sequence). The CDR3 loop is CSARDPASSTDTQYF. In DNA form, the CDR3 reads TGCAGTGCTAGAGATCCTGCCTCTAGCACAGATACGCAGTATTTT.

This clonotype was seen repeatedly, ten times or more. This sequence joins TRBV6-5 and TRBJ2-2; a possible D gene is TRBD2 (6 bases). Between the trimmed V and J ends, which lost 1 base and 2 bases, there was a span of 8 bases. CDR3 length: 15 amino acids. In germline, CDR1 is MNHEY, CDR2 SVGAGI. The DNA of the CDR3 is TGTGCCAGCAGTTACTTTAGCGGTAACACCGGGGAGCTGTTTTTT. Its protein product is CASSYFSGNTGELFF.

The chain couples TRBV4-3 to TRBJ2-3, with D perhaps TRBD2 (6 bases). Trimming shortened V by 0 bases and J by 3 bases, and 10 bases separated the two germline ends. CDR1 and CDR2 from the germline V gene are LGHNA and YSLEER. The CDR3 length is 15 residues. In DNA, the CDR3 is TGCGCCAGCAGCCAAGATACGGGGGTGACAGATACGCAGTATTTT. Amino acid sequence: CASSQDTGVTDTQYF.

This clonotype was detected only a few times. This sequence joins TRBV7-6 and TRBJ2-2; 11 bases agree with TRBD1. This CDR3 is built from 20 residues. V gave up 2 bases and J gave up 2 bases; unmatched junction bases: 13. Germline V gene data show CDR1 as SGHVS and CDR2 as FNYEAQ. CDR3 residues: CASSLSYPAGTGGNTGELFF. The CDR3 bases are TGTGCCAGCAGCTTAAGTTACCCGGCCGGGACAGGGGGTAACACCGGGGAGCTGTTTTTT. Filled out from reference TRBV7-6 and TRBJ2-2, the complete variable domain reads GAGVSQSPRYKVTKRGQDVALRCDPISGHVSLYWYRQALGQGPEFLTYFNYEAQQDKSGLPNDRFSAERPEGSISTLTIQRTEQRDSAMYRCASSLSYPAGTGGNTGELFFGEGSRLTVL.